This T cell receptor (beta chain) is from a study of T-cell reconstitution after alpha-beta-depleted transplantation in children. This clonotype was seen a handful of times. Unique molecular identifiers were used to barcode this TCRbeta library. Using its own MiXCR run on the PCR reads, TCRdb lists one record per CDR3 protein. This sample yields about 480,000 distinct CDR3 sequences, of which around an eighth are seen a single time; about 6% belongs to the top ten. Trimming took 0 bases from V and 1 from J, leaving 8 bases between them. CDR3 length equals 15 residues. Per germline, CDR1 SGHTA and CDR2 FQGTGA.

The clonotype originates from a human donor who donated a stem cell graft to a child with combined immunodeficiency. The material was PBMCs from the stem cell graft donor, obtained from the stem cell graft. The chain couples TRBV7-3 to TRBJ2-3, with D uncertain. CDR3 sequence (DNA): TGTGCCAGCAGCTTAACCGACGGCCGCACAGATACGCAGTATTTT. Translated: CASSLTDGRTDTQYF. Full variable domain (remainder filled in from reference TRBV7-3 and TRBJ2-3): GAGVSQTPSNKVTEKGKYVELRCDPISGHTALYWYRQSLGQGPEFLIYFQGTGAADDSGLPNDRFFAVRPEGSVSTLKIQRTERGDSAVYLCASSLTDGRTDTQYFGPGTRLTVL.